The table lists the clone carrying this T cell receptor beta chain with many counts. Antigen specificity is unknown. The sample is drawn from a study of regulatory T cells in long-lasting Graves disease. Study-level points and caveats: There were preferences for TRBV28, TRBJ1-2 and TRBJ2-5 in persistent disease. Thyroid tissue went unstudied; only peripheral blood was examined.

According to the study, TCR beta libraries were built with iRepertoire HTBI primers and CDR3-region Arm-PCR. From the multiplex PCR reads, TCRdb called clonotypes with MiXCR, one entry per CDR3 protein. Here the sample spans fewer than 600,000 distinct CDR3 sequences, less than 25% being singletons. Time point noted: persistent/refractory GD, antithyroid drugs over 5 years with positive TRAb. Generation of the TCR library employed RNA extracted from PBMCs. The CDR3 loop spans 15 amino acids. Germline V gene lookup returns CDR1 MDHEN and CDR2 SYDVKM. The trim removed 7 bases at V and 5 bases at J, leaving 11 bases unmatched.

The sequence derives from a female donor with Graves disease. J is TRBJ2-7 and V is TRBV28, with 10 bases matching TRBD2. The sample consisted of peripheral blood mononuclear cells (PBMCs), taken when the disease was refractory, from a patient treated with antithyroid drugs. The CDR3 here is CASTPLGLAGDEQYF. The CDR3 DNA reads TGTGCCAGCACCCCTCTCGGGCTAGCGGGAGACGAGCAGTACTTC.